Listed here is a single TCR beta chain. This specimen comes from a study of blood T cell repertoires in COVID-19. Study context: The United States, Italy and Spain provided the acute and convalescent COVID-19 samples.

The CDR3 has 14 amino acids. The V segment lost 4 bases and the J segment 5 bases; nucleotides outside the gene matches: 5. The germline V gene has CDR1 LGHDT and CDR2 YNNKEL (reference sequence). How the authors handled the data: Reference gene primer amplification yielded estimated nucleated cell counts. TCRdb's copy holds only in-frame clones and misses some; the assay was immunoSEQ multiplex PCR. V and J calls and clone size come straight from that table; D and trimming were deduced from the DNA. This sample has about 150,000 clones, with about 86% found just once. This chain joins TRBV3-1 (or the pseudogene TRBV3-2) and TRBJ1-1; 9 bases agree with TRBD1. The material sequenced was peripheral blood. The receptor was derived from a man in his fifties or sixties with active or convalescent COVID-19. The CDR3 DNA sequence: TGTGCCAGCAGCCGAGGACAGGGGAATACTGAAGCTTTCTTT. This codes for CASSRGQGNTEAFF.